The rows below give T cell receptor beta chains drawn from one sample of a study of early T cells in non-severe SARS-CoV-2 infection. In TCRdb, the 5' RACE reads were re-called with MiXCR into one record per CDR3 protein. Here the sample spans 80,000 or so distinct CDR3 sequences, roughly 10% being singletons. Sequencing was performed on whole blood, taken at baseline. The receptors were gathered from an adult who was a healthcare worker with PCR-confirmed SARS-CoV-2 infection or an uninfected control (not recorded which). Each CDR3 is given with its conserved first and last residue. The order of the fields is J gene, V gene, clone size, D gene, CDR3 DNA, CDR3 protein. D genes are given only for firm matches. A clone size is listed for some rows: how often the clone was seen (once, few, many), or a class if it is expanded.

J: TRBJ2-7
V: TRBV4-1
size: many
D: -
DNA: TGCGCCAGCAGCCAACGGACAGTATCCTACGAGCAGTACTTC
CDR3: CASSQRTVSYEQYF

J: TRBJ1-1
V: TRBV29-1
size: many
D: -
DNA: TGCAGCGTTGTGCAGGGGCCCGTGAAACAAGGTGAAGCTTTCTTT
CDR3: CSVVQGPVKQGEAFF

J: TRBJ2-7
V: TRBV4-1
size: few
D: TRBD1
DNA: TGCGCCAGCAGCCCCCGACAGGGGGTTGGAGAGCAGTACTTC
CDR3: CASSPRQGVGEQYF

J: TRBJ1-1
V: TRBV6-5
size: -
D: -
DNA: TGTGCCAGCAGTTCCAGATTGGCTGAAGCTTTCTTT
CDR3: CASSSRLAEAFF

J: TRBJ1-1
V: TRBV6-1
size: -
D: TRBD1
DNA: TGTGCCAGCAGTCCGGGGACAGGGATCCTGAACACTGAAGCTTTCTTT
CDR3: CASSPGTGILNTEAFF

J: TRBJ1-2
V: TRBV12-3/TRBV12-4
size: -
D: -
DNA: TGTGCCAGCAGTTTGGGCTCGGGGGGCTACACCTTC
CDR3: CASSLGSGGYTF

J: TRBJ1-1
V: TRBV11-3
size: few
D: -
DNA: TGTGCCAGCAGCCTACACAGATCCACTGAAGCTTTCTTT
CDR3: CASSLHRSTEAFF

J: TRBJ2-3
V: TRBV6-2/TRBV6-3
size: -
D: -
DNA: TGTGCCAGCGGGGGGGCTTCAGATACGCAGTATTTT
CDR3: CASGGASDTQYF

J: TRBJ1-4
V: TRBV7-2
size: many
D: -
DNA: TGTGCCAGCAGCTGGGGGGCAACTAATGAAAAACTGTTTTTT
CDR3: CASSWGATNEKLFF

J: TRBJ1-4
V: TRBV28
size: -
D: -
DNA: TGTGCCAGCAGTTCGCCGGGCTTCGATGAAAAACTGTTTTTT
CDR3: CASSSPGFDEKLFF

J: TRBJ2-5
V: TRBV2
size: few
D: -
DNA: TGTGCCAGCAGTCGAACAAAGGGAGAGACCCAGTACTTC
CDR3: CASSRTKGETQYF

J: TRBJ2-7
V: TRBV28
size: -
D: TRBD2
DNA: TGTGCCAGCAGTTTCGCTTGGACTAGCGGGGGCTACGAGCAGTACTTC
CDR3: CASSFAWTSGGYEQYF

J: TRBJ2-7
V: TRBV12-3/TRBV12-4
size: -
D: TRBD1
DNA: TGTGCCAGCAGTTTCCGACAGGGGTTGGCCTACGAGCAGTACTTC
CDR3: CASSFRQGLAYEQYF

J: TRBJ1-3
V: TRBV7-8
size: -
D: -
DNA: TGTGCCAGCAGCGTGTCAGGGGCCTCTGGGAACACCATATATTTT
CDR3: CASSVSGASGNTIYF

J: TRBJ2-3
V: TRBV6-2/TRBV6-3
size: few
D: -
DNA: TGTGCCAGCAGTTACTCGGGAATTAGCACAGATACGCAGTATTTT
CDR3: CASSYSGISTDTQYF

J: TRBJ1-3
V: TRBV9
size: -
D: -
DNA: TGTGCCAGCAGCGTAGATAGCAGGCTTTCCTCTGGAAACACCATATATTTT
CDR3: CASSVDSRLSSGNTIYF

J: TRBJ1-1
V: TRBV28
size: -
D: -
DNA: TGTGCCAGCTTAGTGGGAGGCGCCAACACTGAAGCTTTCTTT
CDR3: CASLVGGANTEAFF

J: TRBJ2-3
V: TRBV7-7
size: few
D: TRBD1
DNA: TGTGCCAGCAGCTTAGCGGGGGACAGGGGAGATACGCAGTATTTT
CDR3: CASSLAGDRGDTQYF

J: TRBJ1-1
V: TRBV18
size: many
D: -
DNA: TGTGCCAGCTCGGTCAGTGAGAACACTGAAGCTTTCTTT
CDR3: CASSVSENTEAFF

J: TRBJ1-1
V: TRBV9
size: once
D: TRBD1
DNA: TGTGCCAGCAGCGTTAGAGGGGGCTCCTTAAACGCTGAAGCTTTCTTT
CDR3: CASSVRGGSLNAEAFF

J: TRBJ2-7
V: TRBV14
size: -
D: -
DNA: TGTGCCAGCAGCCAAGGTTATAAAACTGCGGACAGCTACGAGCAGTACTTC
CDR3: CASSQGYKTADSYEQYF

J: TRBJ1-3
V: TRBV2
size: -
D: -
DNA: TGTGCCAGCAGTGTGTTTAAGAGAAGCTCTGGAAACACCATATATTTT
CDR3: CASSVFKRSSGNTIYF

J: TRBJ1-1
V: TRBV29-1
size: -
D: TRBD1
DNA: TGCAGCGTTCGCACAGGGGGCTTGACTGAAGCTTTCTTT
CDR3: CSVRTGGLTEAFF

J: TRBJ1-2
V: TRBV6-9
size: many
D: TRBD1
DNA: TGTGCCAGAAAGACAGGGGAAGAAAGGAACTATGGCTACACCTTC
CDR3: CARKTGEERNYGYTF

J: TRBJ1-4
V: TRBV2
size: many
D: -
DNA: TGTGCCAGTGGCCTGGACATCCCTGAAAAACTGTTTTTT
CDR3: CASGLDIPEKLFF

J: TRBJ2-5
V: TRBV19
size: -
D: -
DNA: TGTGCCAGTAGTCGTGGCAGAGAAGAGACCCAGTACTTC
CDR3: CASSRGREETQYF

J: TRBJ2-7
V: TRBV6-2/TRBV6-3
size: few
D: -
DNA: TGTGCCACCTCCGGGATTGGTCGCGAGCAGTACTTC
CDR3: CATSGIGREQYF

J: TRBJ2-7
V: TRBV2
size: -
D: -
DNA: TGTGCCAGGAGGGCGGACAGAGGAGACTACGAGCAGTACTTC
CDR3: CARRADRGDYEQYF

J: TRBJ1-1
V: TRBV4-1
size: -
D: -
DNA: TGCGCCAGCAGCCAGCCTCAGGGAAGTCATGCTGAAGCTTTCTTT
CDR3: CASSQPQGSHAEAFF

J: TRBJ2-7
V: TRBV19
size: few
D: -
DNA: TGTGCCAGTAGTTTCATCGACAGGTCCGACGAGCAGTACTTC
CDR3: CASSFIDRSDEQYF